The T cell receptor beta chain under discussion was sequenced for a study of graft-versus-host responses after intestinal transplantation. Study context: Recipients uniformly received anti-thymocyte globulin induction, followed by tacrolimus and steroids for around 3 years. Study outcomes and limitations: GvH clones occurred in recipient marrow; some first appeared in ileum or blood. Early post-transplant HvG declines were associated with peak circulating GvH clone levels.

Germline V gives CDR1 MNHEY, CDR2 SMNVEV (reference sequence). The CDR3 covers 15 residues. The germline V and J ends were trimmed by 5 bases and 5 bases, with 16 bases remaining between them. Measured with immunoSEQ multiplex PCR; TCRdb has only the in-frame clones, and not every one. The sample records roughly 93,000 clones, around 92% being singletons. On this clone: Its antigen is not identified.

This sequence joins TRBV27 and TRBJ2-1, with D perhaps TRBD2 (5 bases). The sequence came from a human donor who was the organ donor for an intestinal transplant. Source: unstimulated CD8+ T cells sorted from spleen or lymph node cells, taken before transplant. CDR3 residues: CASSRGQVSNNEQFF. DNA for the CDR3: TGTGCCAGCAGTAGAGGGCAGGTCTCGAACAATGAGCAGTTCTTC.